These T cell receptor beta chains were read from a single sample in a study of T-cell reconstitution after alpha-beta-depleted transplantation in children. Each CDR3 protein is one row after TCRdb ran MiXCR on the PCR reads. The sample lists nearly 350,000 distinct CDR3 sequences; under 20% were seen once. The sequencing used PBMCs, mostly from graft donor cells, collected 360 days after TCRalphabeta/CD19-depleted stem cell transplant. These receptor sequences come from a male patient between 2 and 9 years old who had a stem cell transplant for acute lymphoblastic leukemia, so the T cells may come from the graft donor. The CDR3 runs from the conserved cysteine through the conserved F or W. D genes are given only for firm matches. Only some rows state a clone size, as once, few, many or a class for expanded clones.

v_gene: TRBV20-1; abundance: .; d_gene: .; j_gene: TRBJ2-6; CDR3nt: TGCAGTGCTGGGGCCGGGGCCAACGTCCTGACTTTC; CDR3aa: CSAGAGANVLTF
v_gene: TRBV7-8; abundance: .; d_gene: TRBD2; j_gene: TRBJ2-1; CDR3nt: TGTGCCAGCAGCTTAGAGTCACCGGGGGGTGAGCAGTTCTTC; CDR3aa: CASSLESPGGEQFF
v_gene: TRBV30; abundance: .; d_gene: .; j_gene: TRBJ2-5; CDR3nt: TGTGCCTGGAAGAGAGTAGAGACCCAGTACTTC; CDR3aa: CAWKRVETQYF
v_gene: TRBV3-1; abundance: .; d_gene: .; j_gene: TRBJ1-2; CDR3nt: TGTGCCAGCAGCCAAGCATATCCTAGACAGGATAAGAACTATGGCTACACCTTC; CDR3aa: CASSQAYPRQDKNYGYTF
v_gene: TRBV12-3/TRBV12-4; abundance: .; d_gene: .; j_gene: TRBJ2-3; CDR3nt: TGTGCCAGCAGTTTCAGGAGCGGCGCTGGCACAGATACGCAGTATTTT; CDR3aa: CASSFRSGAGTDTQYF
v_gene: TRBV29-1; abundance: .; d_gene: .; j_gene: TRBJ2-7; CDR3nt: TGCAGCATTGGACTCGGAGTATCGTACGAGCAGTACTTC; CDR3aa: CSIGLGVSYEQYF
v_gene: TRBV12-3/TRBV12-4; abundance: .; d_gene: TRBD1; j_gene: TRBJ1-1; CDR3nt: TGTGCCAGCAGAACAGACAGGGCAACTGAAGCTTTCTTT; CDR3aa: CASRTDRATEAFF
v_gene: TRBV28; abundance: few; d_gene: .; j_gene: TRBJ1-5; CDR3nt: TGTGCCAGCAGTTGGTACCGGGACCCCGCGCTCCATCAGCCCCAGCATTTT; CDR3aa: CASSWYRDPALHQPQHF
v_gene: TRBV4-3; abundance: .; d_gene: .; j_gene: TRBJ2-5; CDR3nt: TGCGCCAGCAGCCAAGCCCTGTACAGACAAGAGACCCAGTACTTC; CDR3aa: CASSQALYRQETQYF
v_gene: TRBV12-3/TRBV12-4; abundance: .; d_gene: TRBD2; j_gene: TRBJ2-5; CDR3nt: TGTGCCAGCAGTTTTGCAGCGGGAGGGTTGAAAGAGACCCAGTACTTC; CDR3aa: CASSFAAGGLKETQYF
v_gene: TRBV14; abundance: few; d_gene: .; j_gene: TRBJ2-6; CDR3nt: TGTGCCAGCAGCCAAGGTTCCTCTGGGGCCAACGTCCTGACTTTC; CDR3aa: CASSQGSSGANVLTF
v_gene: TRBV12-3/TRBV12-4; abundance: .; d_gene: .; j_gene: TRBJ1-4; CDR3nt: TGTGCCAGCAGTTTAAAGAGACAGCCTAATGAAAAACTGTTTTTT; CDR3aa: CASSLKRQPNEKLFF
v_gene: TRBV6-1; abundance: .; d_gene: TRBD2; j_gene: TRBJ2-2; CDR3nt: TGTGCCAGCAGTGAACGACCGGGACTAGCCAGCGGGGAGCTGTTTTTT; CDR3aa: CASSERPGLASGELFF
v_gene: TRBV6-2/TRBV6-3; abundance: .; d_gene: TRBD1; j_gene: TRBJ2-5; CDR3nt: TGTGCCTCTTACCGGACAGGGGTGTCAGAGACCCAGTACTTC; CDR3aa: CASYRTGVSETQYF
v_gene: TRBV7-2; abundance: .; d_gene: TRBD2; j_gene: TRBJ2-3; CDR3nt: TGTGCCAGCAGCCACCGACTAGCGGGAGTAACCGATACGCAGTATTTT; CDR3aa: CASSHRLAGVTDTQYF
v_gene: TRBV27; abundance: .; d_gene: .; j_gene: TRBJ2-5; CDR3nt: TGTGCCAGCACAGGGAACGGGACCCAGTACTTC; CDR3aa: CASTGNGTQYF
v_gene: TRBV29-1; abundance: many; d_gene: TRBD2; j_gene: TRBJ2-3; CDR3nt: TGCAGCGTTGGTTCCCCTTCTAGCGGGAGTAGCCCAGATACGCAGTATTTT; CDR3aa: CSVGSPSSGSSPDTQYF
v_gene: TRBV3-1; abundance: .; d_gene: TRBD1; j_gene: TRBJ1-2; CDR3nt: TGTGCCAGCAGCCACCCGGGACAGGGCCGCTATGGCTACACCTTC; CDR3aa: CASSHPGQGRYGYTF
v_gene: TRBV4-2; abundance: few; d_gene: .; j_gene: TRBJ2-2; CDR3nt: TGTGCCAGCAGCACAGGGTCGAACACCGGGGAGCTGTTTTTT; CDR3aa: CASSTGSNTGELFF
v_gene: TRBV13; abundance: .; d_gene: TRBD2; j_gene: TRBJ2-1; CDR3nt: TGTGCCAGTGGGGGGGTCTCCTACAATGAGCAGTTCTTC; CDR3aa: CASGGVSYNEQFF
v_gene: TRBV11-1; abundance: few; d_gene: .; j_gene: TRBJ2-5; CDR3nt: TGTGCCAGCAGTAGTTGGGAGCAAGAGACCCAGTACTTC; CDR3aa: CASSSWEQETQYF
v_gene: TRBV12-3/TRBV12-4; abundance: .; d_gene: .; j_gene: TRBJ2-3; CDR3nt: TGTGCCAGCAGACTAGGGGCGGATACGCAGTATTTT; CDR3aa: CASRLGADTQYF
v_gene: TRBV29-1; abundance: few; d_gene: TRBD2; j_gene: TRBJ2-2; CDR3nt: TGCAGCGTTACTGGGACTAGCAACACCGGGGAGCTGTTTTTT; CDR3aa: CSVTGTSNTGELFF
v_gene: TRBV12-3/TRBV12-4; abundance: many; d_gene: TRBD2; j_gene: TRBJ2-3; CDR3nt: TGTGCCAGCAGTTTTTTACGACTTGCGGGAGGAGGCACAGATACGCAGTATTTT; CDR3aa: CASSFLRLAGGGTDTQYF
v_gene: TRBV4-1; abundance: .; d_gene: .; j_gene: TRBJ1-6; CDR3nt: TGCGCCAGCAGCCAAGATGGGACACCTCGCTCGCCCTCACCCCTCCACTTT; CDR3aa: CASSQDGTPRSPSPLHF
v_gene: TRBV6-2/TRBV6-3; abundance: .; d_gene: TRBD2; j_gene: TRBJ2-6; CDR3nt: TGTGCCAGCAGTTTGCGGCCCGGGAGGGACTCTGGGGCCAACGTCCTGACTTTC; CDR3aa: CASSLRPGRDSGANVLTF
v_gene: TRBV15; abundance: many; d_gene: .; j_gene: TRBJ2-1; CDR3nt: TGTGCCACCAGCAGAGATCGTGGAAAACAGTTCTTC; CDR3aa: CATSRDRGKQFF
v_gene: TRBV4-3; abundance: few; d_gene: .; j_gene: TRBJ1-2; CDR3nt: TGCGCCAGCAGCCAAGCACTATTTATGGGCGACAGGTTTTATGGCTACACCTTC; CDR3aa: CASSQALFMGDRFYGYTF
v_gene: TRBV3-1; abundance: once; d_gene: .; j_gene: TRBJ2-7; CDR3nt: TGTGCCAGCAGCCAAGGTAGCGGAGCGCTTTACGAGCAGTACTTC; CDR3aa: CASSQGSGALYEQYF
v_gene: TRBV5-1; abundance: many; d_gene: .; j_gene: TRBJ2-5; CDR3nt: TGCGCCAGCAGCTTGGCGCACAGGGAAGGAGAGACCCAGTACTTC; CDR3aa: CASSLAHREGETQYF
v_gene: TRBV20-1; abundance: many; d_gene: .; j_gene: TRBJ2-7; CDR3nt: TGCAGTGCTAGAACTCTTACCCTCTCCTACGAGCAGTACTTC; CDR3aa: CSARTLTLSYEQYF
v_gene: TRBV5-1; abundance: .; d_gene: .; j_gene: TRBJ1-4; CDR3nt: TGCGCCAGCAGCTTGGGGTGGCGGAATAATGAAAAACTGTTTTTT; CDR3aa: CASSLGWRNNEKLFF
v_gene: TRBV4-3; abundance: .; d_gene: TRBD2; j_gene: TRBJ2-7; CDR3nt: TGCGCCAGCAGCCAAGGCCACCGGGACTACTCCTACGAGCAGTACTTC; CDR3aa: CASSQGHRDYSYEQYF